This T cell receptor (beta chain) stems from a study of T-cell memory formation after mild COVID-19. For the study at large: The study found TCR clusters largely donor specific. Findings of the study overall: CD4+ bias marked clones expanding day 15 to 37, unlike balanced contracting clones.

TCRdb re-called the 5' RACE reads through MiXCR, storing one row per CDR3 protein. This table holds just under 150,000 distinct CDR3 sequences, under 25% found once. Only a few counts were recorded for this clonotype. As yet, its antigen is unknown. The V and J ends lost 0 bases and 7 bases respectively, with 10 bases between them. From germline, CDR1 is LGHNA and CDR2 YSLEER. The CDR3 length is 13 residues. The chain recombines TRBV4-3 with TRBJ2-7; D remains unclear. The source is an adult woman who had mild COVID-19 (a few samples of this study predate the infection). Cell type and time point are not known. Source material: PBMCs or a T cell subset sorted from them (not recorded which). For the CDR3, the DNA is TGCGCCAGCAGCCAAGAAGGCCAGCAGGAGCAGTACTTC. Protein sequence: CASSQEGQQEQYF.